The next 25 T cell receptor beta chains were all read from a single sample in a study of T-cell memory formation after mild COVID-19. TCRdb re-derived calls from the 5' RACE reads in MiXCR, one entry per CDR3 protein. The sample carries approximately 290,000 distinct CDR3 sequences, roughly 15% recorded once. Source material: PBMCs or a T cell subset sorted from them (not recorded which). These receptors all stem from a man younger than 35 who had mild COVID-19 (a few samples of this study predate the infection). Cell type and time point are not known.

A few counts support this clonotype. CDR3 DNA: TGTGCCACCAGCAATCCCCGGGACAGGGGGCGAGATCAGCCCCAGCATTTT. Protein product: CATSNPRDRGRDQPQHF. The chain recombines TRBV15 with TRBJ1-5; TRBD1 matches 12 bases. Germline assignment: CDR1 LNHNV and CDR2 YYDKDF (reference sequence). The J segment lost 5 bases and the V segment lost 4 bases, leaving 9 bases of the junction unmatched. The CDR3 contains 17 residues.

The chain uses TRBV12-3 or TRBV12-4 and TRBJ2-7; D remains ambiguous. The CDR3 covers 14 residues. The ends were cut back, 2 bases at V and 3 bases at J, with 11 bases in the middle. The CDR3 protein is CASSLINSFYEQYF. The CDR3, as DNA: TGTGCCAGCAGTTTAATCAACAGCTTCTACGAGCAGTACTTC.

The J gene is TRBJ2-1, the V gene TRBV5-1; 10 bases match TRBD2. This CDR3 contains 16 residues. Germline assignment: CDR1 SGHRS and CDR2 YFSETQ. Trimming at V came to 4 bases and at J to 5 bases, leaving 9 bases not matched to a gene. The CDR3 region is CASSILAGASHNEQFF. The CDR3 DNA reads as TGCGCCAGCAGCATCCTAGCGGGGGCCTCACACAATGAGCAGTTCTTC. Full variable domain (rest looked up from reference TRBV5-1 and TRBJ2-1): KAGVTQTPRYLIKTRGQQVTLSCSPISGHRSVSWYQQTPGQGLQFLFEYFSETQRNKGNFPGRFSGRQFSNSRSEMNVSTLELGDSALYLCASSILAGASHNEQFFGPGTRLTVL.

This clonotype has a count of ten or more. DNA for the CDR3: TGTGCCAGCAGCCCGGGGACAGGAACTTACACCGGGGAGCTGTTTTTT. This gives the protein CASSPGTGTYTGELFF. The chain is built from TRBV11-3 and TRBJ2-2, with TRBD1 identical over 8 bases. Trimming removed 5 bases from V and 3 bases from J; junction bases left unmatched: 8. This CDR3 has 16 residues. Germline lookup yields CDR1 SGHNT and CDR2 YENEEA. Looking up the rest from reference TRBV11-3 and TRBJ2-2 gives the full variable domain: EAGVVQSPRYKIIEKKQPVAFWCNPISGHNTLYWYLQNLGQGPELLIRYENEEAVDDSQLPKDRFSAERLKGVDSTLKIQPAELGDSAVYLCASSPGTGTYTGELFFGEGSRLTVL.

The chain is built from TRBV2 and TRBJ2-5; 8 positions match TRBD1. The germline CDR1 and CDR2 sequences are SNHLY and FYNNEI. J lost 2 bases, V lost 5 bases, and 7 bases had no gene match. This CDR3 has 15 residues. The CDR3 loop reads CASSSGQGLQETQYF. DNA for the CDR3: TGTGCCAGCAGTAGCGGACAGGGCCTACAAGAGACCCAGTACTTC.

The chain carries TRBV7-6 and TRBJ2-3; D remains ambiguous. The CDR3 loop spans 14 amino acids. Germline V lookup: CDR1 SGHVS, CDR2 FNYEAQ. The V end lost 0 bases, the J end lost 6 bases, and 10 bases lay between the germline ends. The CDR3 DNA reads TGTGCCAGCAGCTTAGCAGGAGAGTCGGATACGCAGTATTTT. It translates to CASSLAGESDTQYF.

This clonotype was found a few times. The V call is TRBV30, the J call TRBJ2-1; 10 bases align to TRBD2. The CDR3 has 13 residues. Germline lookup yields CDR1 GTSNPN and CDR2 SVGIG (reference sequence). The J segment lost 9 bases and the V segment lost 5 bases, leaving 7 bases of the junction unmatched. The CDR3 DNA follows: TGTGCCTGGTCCGGGACTAGCGATAGTGAGCAGTTCTTC. Translation gives CAWSGTSDSEQFF.

This clonotype was counted once. The V call is TRBV6-1, the J call TRBJ2-1; D is possibly TRBD1 (5 bases). The CDR3 has 15 amino acids. The germline gives CDR1 MNHNS, CDR2 SASEGT. V lost 1 base, J lost 6 bases, and 13 bases lay in between. This chain's CDR3 is CASSEGQIIPNEQFF. The CDR3 bases are TGTGCCAGCAGTGAAGGACAGATTATCCCCAATGAGCAGTTCTTC.

This clonotype appeared a few times. J is TRBJ1-3 and V is TRBV6-2 or TRBV6-3; D gene unclear. Germline V gene lookup returns CDR1 MNHEY and CDR2 SVGEGT. V was clipped by 7 bases and J by 0 bases, with 19 bases between them. CDR3 length: 17 residues. The CDR3 sequence is CASIPDLSRASGNTIYF. Written as DNA, the CDR3 is TGTGCCAGCATCCCAGATCTAAGTCGGGCCTCTGGAAACACCATATATTTT.

The genes are TRBV5-1 and TRBJ2-1; the match to TRBD1 covers 9 bases. This CDR3 is built from 16 residues. Germline assignment: CDR1 SGHRS and CDR2 YFSETQ. Germline trimming cut 4 bases from V and 7 bases from J; bases unmatched to any gene: 12. In DNA form, the CDR3 reads TGCGCCAGCAGCCCTGGAGAAGGGACAGGGCGGAATGAGCAGTTCTTC. It codes for CASSPGEGTGRNEQFF.

This clonotype has a count of ten or more. The rearrangement uses TRBV6-5 and TRBJ2-3; no clear D. Germline V gene sequence: CDR1 MNHEY, CDR2 SVGAGI. This CDR3 spans 13 amino acids. V lost 6 bases and J lost 4, with 11 bases in between. The CDR3 spells CASSLLFADTQYF. As DNA, the CDR3 is TGTGCCAGCAGCCTCCTGTTCGCAGATACGCAGTATTTT.

The table lists this clonotype with many counts. The chain is built from TRBV7-9 and TRBJ1-3; 9 nucleotides match TRBD1. The CDR3 extends over 13 amino acids. After removal of 5 bases from V and 8 bases from J, the junction contained 4 bases not matched to a gene. CDR1 SEHNR and CDR2 FQNEAQ come from the germline V gene (reference sequence). The CDR3 reads CASSRDRVDTIYF. The CDR3 region has the DNA TGTGCCAGCAGCCGGGACAGGGTGGACACCATATATTTT.

This clonotype was seen a few times. The chain employs TRBV6-2 or TRBV6-3 and TRBJ1-1, with a possible D match to TRBD1 (5 bases). This CDR3 contains 14 residues. The V and J ends lost 0 bases and 4 bases respectively, with 9 bases between them. Looked up from germline, CDR1 is MNHEY and CDR2 is SVGEGT. As DNA, the CDR3 is TGTGCCAGCAGTTACTCGCCAGGGTTCACTGAAGCTTTCTTT. It codes for CASSYSPGFTEAFF.

This clonotype was found a few times. The CDR3 loop is CASSFGTSDAETQYF. Here the CDR3 DNA reads TGTGCCAGCAGCTTCGGAACTAGCGATGCGGAGACCCAGTACTTC. This chain connects TRBV7-6 to TRBJ2-5, with TRBD2 matching over 7 bases. Trimming at V came to 3 bases and at J to 5 bases, leaving 9 bases not matched to a gene. CDR3 length: 15 amino acids. CDR1 and CDR2 from the germline V gene are SGHVS and FNYEAQ. Complete variable domain (other parts from reference TRBV7-6 and TRBJ2-5): GAGVSQSPRYKVTKRGQDVALRCDPISGHVSLYWYRQALGQGPEFLTYFNYEAQQDKSGLPNDRFSAERPEGSISTLTIQRTEQRDSAMYRCASSFGTSDAETQYFGPGTRLLVL.

The V call is TRBV9, the J call TRBJ2-1, with D possibly TRBD2 on 6 matching bases. The CDR3 runs 15 residues. V lost 4 bases and J lost 1, with 12 bases in between. In germline, CDR1 is SGDLS, CDR2 YYNGEE. CDR3 amino acids: CASSIWGDSYNEQFF. CDR3 in DNA: TGTGCCAGCAGCATTTGGGGGGATTCCTACAATGAGCAGTTCTTC.

The rearrangement joins TRBV25-1 to TRBJ2-1; D may be TRBD1 (6 bases). The ends were cut back, 3 bases at V and 6 bases at J, with 15 bases in the middle. Germline V gene data show CDR1 as MGHDK and CDR2 as SYGVNS. This CDR3 region has 15 residues. This CDR3 is CASSETGSLGNEQFF. The CDR3, as DNA: TGTGCCAGCAGTGAGACAGGTAGCTTAGGCAATGAGCAGTTCTTC. Full variable domain (outside the CDR3, taken from reference TRBV25-1 and TRBJ2-1): EADIYQTPRYLVIGTGKKITLECSQTMGHDKMYWYQQDPGMELHLIHYSYGVNSTEKGDLSSESTVSRIRTEHFPLTLESARPSHTSQYLCASSETGSLGNEQFFGPGTRLTVL.

This clonotype showed up just a few times. The chain joins TRBV3-1 to TRBJ1-6, with 11 bases identical to TRBD1. V was pared by 8 bases and J by 10 bases, with 4 bases of the junction left unmatched. The CDR3 consists of 13 residues. The germline gives CDR1 LGHDT, CDR2 YNNKEL (reference sequence). In nucleotides, the CDR3 is TGTGCCAGCCAGGGACAGGGGGAATCACCCCTCCACTTT. Its translation is CASQGQGESPLHF.

This clonotype was observed a handful of times. The gene calls are TRBV20-1 and TRBJ2-3, with D possibly matching TRBD2 (5 bases). The CDR3 is 10 amino acids. Germline CDR1 is DFQATT and CDR2 is SNEGSKA (reference sequence). DNA of the CDR3: TGCAGCTACGGGGTGGATACGCAGTATTTT. It is translated as CSYGVDTQYF.

This clonotype turned up a few times. The chain couples TRBV5-1 to TRBJ1-1; D not resolved. The CDR3 covers 16 residues. Germline CDR1 is SGHRS and CDR2 is YFSETQ. Trimming removed 2 bases at V and 4 bases at J, with 18 bases between. CDR3 in amino acids: CASSFGDGMQSTEAFF. The CDR3 DNA follows: TGCGCCAGCAGCTTCGGGGATGGAATGCAAAGCACTGAAGCTTTCTTT.

This clonotype was counted between two and nine times. The chain recombines TRBV3-1 with TRBJ2-5, with TRBD2 matching over 10 bases. There are 16 residues in the CDR3. V lost 4 bases and J lost 2; bases outside the gene matches: 7. Germline lookup yields CDR1 LGHDT and CDR2 YNNKEL (reference sequence). The CDR3 spells CASSPRVAGGQETQYF. The CDR3 nucleotides are TGTGCCAGCAGCCCCCGGGTAGCGGGGGGACAAGAGACCCAGTACTTC.

This clonotype was found a few times. The chain carries TRBV5-4 and TRBJ2-3; D gene unclear. The germline gives CDR1 SGHNT, CDR2 YYREEE (reference sequence). Trimming took off 0 bases at V and 4 bases at J, with 9 bases between the two ends. This CDR3 region has 14 residues. The DNA of the CDR3 is TGTGCCAGCAGCTTGGGGCGGTGGCCAGATACGCAGTATTTT. The encoded protein is CASSLGRWPDTQYF.

The chain is built from TRBV6-1 and TRBJ2-1; 8 bases map to TRBD1. The CDR3 extends over 13 amino acids. Germline CDR1 and CDR2: MNHNS and SASEGT. V shed 7 bases and J 9 bases; nucleotides not matched to a gene: 8. The CDR3 spells CASTRTGPAEQFF. CDR3 nucleotide sequence: TGTGCCAGCACGAGGACAGGGCCCGCTGAGCAGTTCTTC.

V is TRBV6-5 and J is TRBJ1-1; D is unclear. V lost 7 bases and J lost 2, with 14 bases in between. Per germline, CDR1 MNHEY and CDR2 SVGAGI. The CDR3 extends over 14 amino acids. The CDR3 nucleotides read TGTGCCAGCATTAGGAGCCAGGCTAACACTGAAGCTTTCTTT. This encodes CASIRSQANTEAFF.

This chain connects TRBV4-3 to TRBJ1-2; D is perhaps TRBD1 (5 bases). In germline, CDR1 is LGHNA, CDR2 YSLEER. Deletions cut 0 bases from V and 2 bases from J, with 16 bases between. This CDR3 has 17 amino acids. CDR3 loop: CASSQDQRGGRNYGYTF. Written as DNA, the CDR3 is TGCGCCAGCAGCCAAGATCAAAGGGGAGGTCGGAACTATGGCTACACCTTC.

V usage is TRBV20-1 and J usage is TRBJ2-3; 11 bases map to TRBD2. The germline gives CDR1 DFQATT, CDR2 SNEGSKA (reference sequence). The V and J ends lost 0 bases and 3 bases, in that order; junction bases with no gene match: 2. This CDR3 spans 15 amino acids. The DNA of the CDR3 is TGCAGTGCTAGAGATGTAGCGGGGGGGACAGATACGCAGTATTTT. It yields the protein CSARDVAGGTDTQYF.